The 28 T cell receptor beta chains below were found in one sample sequenced in a study of Ad26.COV2.S vaccination and SARS-CoV-2 variants. Generated by immunoSEQ multiplex PCR, the TCRdb table keeps only in-frame clones and is missing some. In the table there are about 350,000 clones, about 92% of which are singletons. The starting material was peripheral blood, obtained after recovery from COVID-19. Every receptor here comes from a human donor who had recovered from COVID-19.

This chain joins TRBV14 and TRBJ1-5, with no clear D. The V end was cut by 0 bases, the J end by 7 bases, with 7 bases between. This CDR3 region has 13 residues. Germline CDR1 is SGHDN and CDR2 is FVKESK. The DNA of the CDR3 is TGTGCCAGCAGCCAAGATTTAAGACAGCCCCAGCATTTT. Translating it yields CASSQDLRQPQHF.

V usage is TRBV2 and J usage is TRBJ1-1; 8 nucleotides align to TRBD1. The germline V gene has CDR1 SNHLY and CDR2 FYNNEI. This CDR3 comprises 12 residues. J was trimmed by 4 bases and V by 9 bases; bases with no gene match: 4. Here the CDR3 reads CASRQGSTEAFF. CDR3 nucleotide sequence: TGTGCCAGTCGACAGGGGAGCACTGAAGCTTTCTTT.

V and J are TRBV7-8 and TRBJ2-7; weak D call: TRBD2 (5 bases). The length of the CDR3 is 15 residues. The V end lost 4 bases, the J end lost 4 bases, and 17 bases lay between the germline ends. Germline CDR1 and CDR2: SGHVS and FQNEAQ. This chain's CDR3 is CASSSLTRGDYEQYF. As DNA, the CDR3 is TGTGCCAGCAGCTCGCTGACACGGGGTGATTACGAGCAGTACTTC.

A single count supports this clone. V is TRBV12-3 or TRBV12-4 and J is TRBJ2-7; possible D gene TRBD2, 7 bases. V gave up 2 bases and J gave up 6 bases, with 11 bases separating them. The CDR3 loop spans 13 amino acids. The CDR3 DNA reads TGTGCCAGCAGTTTAAGGGAGGGGGGCGAGCAGTACTTC. Translated: CASSLREGGEQYF.

V and J are TRBV2 and TRBJ2-7, with a possible D match to TRBD2 (7 bases). Germline values: CDR1 SNHLY, CDR2 FYNNEI. Trimming removed 5 bases from V and 0 bases from J, with 17 bases in between. This CDR3 region has 16 residues. The CDR3 DNA sequence: TGTGCCAGCAGTTTACACCTCGGGGGGCCCTCCTACGAGCAGTACTTC. Translating it yields CASSLHLGGPSYEQYF.

V usage is TRBV5-1 and J usage is TRBJ2-2, with 7 positions matching TRBD1. Germline V gene sequence: CDR1 SGHRS, CDR2 YFSETQ. The length of the CDR3 is 18 residues. V was pared by 0 bases and J by 0 bases, with 8 bases of the junction left unmatched. The CDR3 bases are TGCGCCAGCAGCTTGGCTCGGGACAGTTTATCGAACACCGGGGAGCTGTTTTTT. Its protein product is CASSLARDSLSNTGELFF.

The chain employs TRBV10-1 and TRBJ2-2; D gene ambiguous. Germline V gene lookup returns CDR1 WNHNN and CDR2 SYGVQD (reference sequence). This CDR3 spans 14 amino acids. Trimming shortened V by 2 bases and J by 1 base, and 5 bases separated the two germline ends. This chain's CDR3 is CASSEAVNTGELFF. The CDR3 DNA reads TGCGCCAGCAGTGAGGCGGTGAACACCGGGGAGCTGTTTTTT.

The rearrangement uses TRBV13 and TRBJ2-3; 7 bases line up with TRBD1. Germline CDR1 is PRHDT and CDR2 is FYEKMQ (reference sequence). There are 16 residues in the CDR3. V lost 0 bases, J lost 0 bases, and 3 bases stayed unmatched. CDR3 nucleotides: TGTGCCAGCAGCTTAGGGGGACAGCCTAGCACAGATACGCAGTATTTT. This encodes CASSLGGQPSTDTQYF.

The chain recombines TRBV7-2 with TRBJ2-5; 8 nucleotides line up with TRBD2. Germline V gene sequence: CDR1 SGHTA, CDR2 FQGNSA. The ends lost 3 bases at V and 0 bases at J; junction bases unmatched: 12. The length of the CDR3 is 18 residues. The DNA for the CDR3 is TGTGCCAGCAGCTTCTCTTTGAGGAGCGGGAGCTACCAAGAGACCCAGTACTTC. This sequence encodes CASSFSLRSGSYQETQYF.

V and J are TRBV7-9 and TRBJ1-1; D is possibly TRBD1 (5 bases). The CDR3 covers 15 residues. V dropped 5 bases and J dropped 0 bases, with 13 bases sitting between them. CDR1 and CDR2 from the germline V gene are SEHNR and FQNEAQ (reference sequence). The chain's CDR3 is CASSVTGLLNTEAFF. The CDR3 DNA reads TGTGCCAGCAGCGTAACGGGACTCTTGAACACTGAAGCTTTCTTT.

The CDR3 loop is CASSLGPGSGQETQYF. As DNA, the CDR3 is TGTGCCAGCAGCTTGGGGCCCGGTAGCGGGCAAGAGACCCAGTACTTC. V is TRBV5-4 and J is TRBJ2-5, with 7 positions matching TRBD2. The germline V gene has CDR1 SGHNT and CDR2 YYREEE (reference sequence). V shed 0 bases and J 2 bases; nucleotides not matched to a gene: 7. CDR3 length equals 16 residues.

The genes are TRBV19 and TRBJ2-6, with a weak D call TRBD2 (7 bases). The germline CDR1 and CDR2 sequences are LNHDA and SQIVND (reference sequence). This CDR3 has 14 residues. Trimming removed 7 bases at V and 4 bases at J, with 11 bases between. This CDR3 reads CASIGGAGANVLTF. The CDR3 DNA follows: TGTGCCAGTATTGGGGGGGCCGGGGCCAACGTCCTGACTTTC.

CDR3 sequence (DNA): TGTGCCATCAGTCAAATAATTCCTAACAGGGGACTCACTGAAGCTTTCTTT. This codes for CAISQIIPNRGLTEAFF. The rearrangement links TRBV10-3 to TRBJ1-1; 7 positions match TRBD1. This CDR3 is 17 amino acids long. J lost 4 bases, V lost 5 bases, and 16 bases had no gene match. Germline CDR1 ENHRY, CDR2 SYGVKD.

V usage is TRBV2 and J usage is TRBJ1-1; 7 bases map to TRBD1. The CDR3 has 19 residues. Germline CDR1 SNHLY, CDR2 FYNNEI. The junction had 22 bases not matched to a gene; V was cut back by 5 bases and J by 4 bases. The CDR3 bases are TGTGCCAGCAGTTTGCCCGGGACAGCGATCGCGAGGGGGACCACTGAAGCTTTCTTT. As protein: CASSLPGTAIARGTTEAFF.

This sequence joins TRBV4-3 and TRBJ2-7; 12 bases match TRBD2. The CDR3 extends over 15 amino acids. The J segment lost 4 bases and the V segment lost 5 bases, leaving 6 bases of the junction unmatched. Per the germline V gene, CDR1 is LGHNA and CDR2 is YSLEER. The CDR3 bases are TGCGCCAGCAGCTCCCGACTAGCGGGGGAGTACGAGCAGTACTTC. This encodes CASSSRLAGEYEQYF.

The V and J genes are TRBV19 and TRBJ1-5; D is possibly TRBD1 (5 bases). This CDR3 is built from 13 residues. The germline CDR1 and CDR2 sequences are LNHDA and SQIVND (reference sequence). V was trimmed by 8 bases and J by 2 bases, leaving 10 bases between them. This chain's CDR3 is CASGGGGNQPQHF. CDR3 DNA: TGTGCCAGTGGTGGAGGGGGCAATCAGCCCCAGCATTTT.

This rearrangement joins TRBV14 to TRBJ1-4, with 7 bases lining up with TRBD1. V lost 4 bases and J lost 14; bases outside the gene matches: 10. CDR3 length equals 13 residues. From germline, CDR1 is SGHDN and CDR2 FVKESK. CDR3 loop: CASSPTGPGQLFF. DNA for the CDR3: TGTGCCAGCAGCCCCACGGGTCCGGGACAGCTGTTTTTT.

V is TRBV7-6 and J is TRBJ2-5; 10 nucleotides match TRBD2. The CDR3 sequence is 16 residues long. Trimming removed 1 base from V and 4 bases from J; junction bases left unmatched: 6. CDR1 and CDR2 from the germline V gene are SGHVS and FNYEAQ. The DNA for the CDR3 is TGTGCCAGCAGCTTAGGTAGCGGGGGGCCGGCAGAGACCCAGTACTTC. It translates to CASSLGSGGPAETQYF. Variable domain in full (rest from reference TRBV7-6 and TRBJ2-5): GAGVSQSPRYKVTKRGQDVALRCDPISGHVSLYWYRQALGQGPEFLTYFNYEAQQDKSGLPNDRFSAERPEGSISTLTIQRTEQRDSAMYRCASSLGSGGPAETQYFGPGTRLLVL.

The chain joins TRBV7-7 to TRBJ2-7; D is undetermined. The V and J ends lost 5 bases and 2 bases respectively, with 10 bases between them. The CDR3 length is 13 residues. Germline CDR1 and CDR2: SSHAT and FNYEAQ (reference sequence). The CDR3 nucleotides are TGTGCCAGCAGCCCCTCCACCGCCTACGAGCAGTACTTC. This sequence encodes CASSPSTAYEQYF. The variable domain in full, with the rest retrieved from reference TRBV7-7 and TRBJ2-7, is GAGVSQSPRYKVTKRGQDVTLRCDPISSHATLYWYQQALGQGPEFLTYFNYEAQPDKSGLPSDRFSAERPEGSISTLTIQRTEQRDSAMYRCASSPSTAYEQYFGPGTRLTVT.

The chain employs TRBV10-3 and TRBJ1-2; 10 positions match TRBD1. The CDR3 covers 15 residues. J was trimmed by 4 bases and V by 0 bases; bases with no gene match: 2. The germline V gene encodes CDR1 ENHRY and CDR2 SYGVKD. CDR3 nucleotides: TGTGCCATCAGTGAGTCTCGGGACAGGGGCTATGGCTACACCTTC. This codes for CAISESRDRGYGYTF.

The gene calls are TRBV18 and TRBJ1-6; D unclear. V gave up 3 bases and J gave up 0 bases, with 12 bases separating them. CDR1 is KGHSH, CDR2 LQKENI, per germline. The CDR3 is made up of 17 amino acids. The DNA for the CDR3 is TGTGCCAGCTCACCGGGCGAGGGAGGCTCCTATAATTCACCCCTCCACTTT. Amino acids: CASSPGEGGSYNSPLHF.

The rearrangement links TRBV19 to TRBJ2-5, with D uncertain. Germline-derived CDR1 and CDR2 are LNHDA and SQIVND (reference sequence). The V gene lost 3 bases and the J gene lost 7 bases, with 15 bases spanning the gap. This CDR3 spans 14 amino acids. The CDR3, as DNA: TGTGCCAGTAGTATTGGGGAAAAGGGCAGGACCCAGTACTTC. Translating it yields CASSIGEKGRTQYF.

Details on this clone: The sample carries other DNA sequences with the same CDR3. This sequence joins TRBV5-1 and TRBJ2-5, with D maybe TRBD2 (5 bases). CDR3 length: 14 amino acids. Germline V gene data show CDR1 as SGHRS and CDR2 as YFSETQ. The V gene lost 0 bases and the J gene lost 5 bases, with 11 bases spanning the gap. DNA of the CDR3: TGCGCCAGCAGCTTGGGTCTAGCAAGGGAGACCCAGTACTTC. Translated: CASSLGLARETQYF.

The CDR3 region is CASSRSETGDNSPLHF. In nucleotides, the CDR3 is TGTGCCAGCAGCCGGTCCGAGACAGGGGATAATTCACCCCTCCACTTT. V gene TRBV7-9 combines with J gene TRBJ1-6, with 8 bases that match TRBD1. CDR3 length: 16 amino acids. V dropped 5 bases and J dropped 5; count of bases not matched to a gene: 8. The germline gives CDR1 SEHNR, CDR2 FQNEAQ (reference sequence).

The chain uses TRBV29-1 and TRBJ2-3; D is undetermined. Trimming took 4 bases from V and 6 from J, leaving 5 bases between them. The CDR3 length is 10 residues. CDR1 and CDR2 from the germline V gene are SQVTM and ANQGSEA. CDR3 protein: CSVVRDTQYF. The CDR3 DNA reads as TGCAGCGTTGTTAGGGATACGCAGTATTTT.

V and J are TRBV9 and TRBJ1-6, with 10 positions matching TRBD1. The CDR3 consists of 15 residues. Trimming took 0 bases from V and 9 from J; bases not matched to a gene: 3. Germline V gene data show CDR1 as SGDLS and CDR2 as YYNGEE. CDR3 DNA sequence: TGTGCCAGCAGCGTAGAGGGACAGGGGTTTTCACCCCTCCACTTT. It encodes CASSVEGQGFSPLHF. Using reference TRBV9 and TRBJ1-6 for the parts outside the CDR3, the full variable domain is DSGVTQTPKHLITATGQRVTLRCSPRSGDLSVYWYQQSLDQGLQFLIQYYNGEERAKGNILERFSAQQFPDLHSELNLSSLELGDSALYFCASSVEGQGFSPLHFGNGTRLTVT.

This clone is a singleton in its sample. This chain links TRBV3-1 (or the pseudogene TRBV3-2) with TRBJ2-1, with 8 bases lining up with TRBD2. V gave up 7 bases and J gave up 7 bases; unmatched junction bases: 12. There are 15 residues in the CDR3. Germline V gene lookup returns CDR1 LGHDT and CDR2 YNNKEL (reference sequence). CDR3 nucleotide sequence: TGTGCCAGCACCCTCTCAGCGGGGGATATGAATGAGCAGTTCTTC. This sequence encodes CASTLSAGDMNEQFF.

This chain uses TRBV11-2 with TRBJ2-7; D is ambiguous. The CDR3 is 14 residues long. The germline V gene encodes CDR1 SGHAT and CDR2 FQNNGV. The V end lost 4 bases, the J end lost 4 bases, and 14 bases lay between the germline ends. The CDR3 sequence: CASSSSGGFYEQYF. CDR3 bases: TGTGCCAGCAGCTCTTCAGGCGGTTTTTACGAGCAGTACTTC.